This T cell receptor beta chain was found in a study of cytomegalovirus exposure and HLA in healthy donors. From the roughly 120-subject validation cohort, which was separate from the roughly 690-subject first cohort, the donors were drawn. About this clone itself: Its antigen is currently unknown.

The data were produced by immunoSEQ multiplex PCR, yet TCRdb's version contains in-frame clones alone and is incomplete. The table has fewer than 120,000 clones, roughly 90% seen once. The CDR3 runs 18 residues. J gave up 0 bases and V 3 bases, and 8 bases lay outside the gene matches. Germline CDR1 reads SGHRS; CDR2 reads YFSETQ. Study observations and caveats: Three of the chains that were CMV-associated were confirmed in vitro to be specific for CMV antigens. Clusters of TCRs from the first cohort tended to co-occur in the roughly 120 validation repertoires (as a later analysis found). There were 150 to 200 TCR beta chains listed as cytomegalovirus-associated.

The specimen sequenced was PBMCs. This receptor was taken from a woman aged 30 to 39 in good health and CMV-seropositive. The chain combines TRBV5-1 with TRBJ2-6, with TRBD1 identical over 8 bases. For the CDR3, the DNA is TGCGCCAGCAGCTGGGGAGGACAGGGAAGCTCTGGGGCCAACGTCCTGACTTTC. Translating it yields CASSWGGQGSSGANVLTF.